Following are 30 T cell receptor beta chains from one sample sequenced in a study of cytomegalovirus exposure and HLA in healthy donors. The PCR made use of 60 Vbeta and 13 Jbeta primers. The protocol was immunoSEQ multiplex PCR, while the TCRdb copy is restricted to in-frame clones and leaves out a portion. The repertoire holds over 100,000 clones, with around four fifths as singletons. Sequences were obtained from PBMCs. Receptors originate from a woman in her forties in good health and CMV-seronegative.

V gene TRBV5-4 combines with J gene TRBJ2-2; TRBD2 might be the D (5 bases). In germline, CDR1 is SGHNT, CDR2 YYREEE (reference sequence). V shed 1 base and J shed 8 bases, with 9 bases lying between them. This CDR3 spans 13 amino acids. CDR3 nucleotide sequence: TGTGCCAGCAGCTTGCCGGGATCTGGGGAGCTGTTTTTT. Residues: CASSLPGSGELFF.

V is TRBV6-5 and J is TRBJ1-1, with D tentatively TRBD1 (5 bases). Between the trimmed V and J ends, which lost 8 bases and 3 bases, there was a span of 19 bases. CDR1 is MNHEY and CDR2 is SVGAGI in the germline V gene. CDR3 length: 15 residues. CDR3 sequence (DNA): TGTGCCAGCCGCCCTGGGGCGGAGCCCTACACTGAAGCTTTCTTT. Its translation is CASRPGAEPYTEAFF.

The chain carries TRBV5-1 and TRBJ1-1; D remains unclear. The V gene lost 7 bases and the J gene lost 6 bases, with 25 bases spanning the gap. Germline V CDR1 and CDR2: SGHRS, YFSETQ. The CDR3 covers 16 residues. CDR3 nucleotides: TGCGCCAGCCGGCCCGAATCAACTTCGCAGAGGGCTGAAGCTTTCTTT. Amino acid sequence: CASRPESTSQRAEAFF.

The chain uses TRBV27 and TRBJ2-7, with TRBD2 matching 8 bases. Germline CDR1 MNHEY, CDR2 SMNVEV (reference sequence). This CDR3 region has 13 residues. V lost 3 bases, J lost 5 bases, and 3 bases stayed unmatched. The CDR3 is CASSFVGGDEQYF. The DNA of the CDR3 is TGTGCCAGCAGTTTCGTCGGGGGGGACGAGCAGTACTTC.

The sample holds a few counts of this clone. The V call is TRBV10-3, the J call TRBJ2-2; TRBD1 is a possible D gene (5 bases). V dropped 0 bases and J dropped 4 bases, with 9 bases sitting between them. This CDR3 comprises 15 residues. Germline lookup yields CDR1 ENHRY and CDR2 SYGVKD. The CDR3 nucleotides are TGTGCCATCAGTGAGTCGGCAGGGCGCACCGGGGAGCTGTTTTTT. It specifies CAISESAGRTGELFF.

This clone appeared a few times. This chain links TRBV27 with TRBJ1-2, with D possibly being TRBD1 (5 bases). The CDR3 has 13 residues. CDR1 and CDR2 (germline): MNHEY, SMNVEV (reference sequence). Between the trimmed V and J ends, which lost 0 bases and 7 bases, there was a span of 9 bases. The CDR3 reads CASSLSFQGGYTF. In DNA form, the CDR3 reads TGTGCCAGCAGTTTATCGTTTCAGGGTGGCTACACCTTC.

The chain uses TRBV6-1 and TRBJ1-5, with D possibly being TRBD1 (6 bases). Trimming removed 7 bases from V and 0 bases from J, with 13 bases in between. Germline V gene sequence: CDR1 MNHNS, CDR2 SASEGT. CDR3 length equals 15 residues. The DNA for the CDR3 is TGTGCCAGCACCAAGGGGGACCTTAGCAATCAGCCCCAGCATTTT. Translated: CASTKGDLSNQPQHF.

There are a few counts of this clone. The gene calls are TRBV29-1 and TRBJ2-1; the match to TRBD2 covers 12 bases. J gave up 10 bases and V 7 bases, and 5 bases lay outside the gene matches. This CDR3 region has 12 residues. CDR1 SQVTM and CDR2 ANQGSEA come from the germline V gene. CDR3 amino acids: CSAGLAGTEQFF. For the CDR3, the DNA is TGCAGCGCGGGACTAGCGGGTACGGAGCAGTTCTTC.

The chain carries TRBV6-1 and TRBJ2-7; 7 positions match TRBD1. V was clipped by 0 bases and J by 4 bases; unmatched bases: 6. The CDR3 is made up of 15 amino acids. CDR1 is MNHNS, CDR2 SASEGT, per germline. The CDR3 spells CASSEAVQGRYEQYF. The CDR3 DNA sequence: TGTGCCAGCAGTGAAGCTGTACAGGGGCGATACGAGCAGTACTTC.

This chain joins TRBV28 and TRBJ1-2, with D possibly matching TRBD1 (6 bases). The CDR3 loop spans 13 amino acids. The germline V gene encodes CDR1 MDHEN and CDR2 SYDVKM. With 2 bases removed from V and 7 bases from J, the gap between germline ends came to 11 bases. The CDR3 DNA reads as TGTGCCAGCAGTTTAGGGGGGGCGCTTGGCTACACCTTC. Amino acids: CASSLGGALGYTF.

For the CDR3, the DNA is TGCGCCAGCAGCGTGGGACATCTTAACGGGGAGCTGTTTTTT. Amino acids: CASSVGHLNGELFF. The rearrangement uses TRBV4-3 and TRBJ2-2, with a possible D match to TRBD1 (6 bases). This CDR3 has 14 amino acids. The V end lost 5 bases, the J end lost 7 bases, and 14 bases lay between the germline ends. Germline CDR1 reads LGHNA; CDR2 reads YSLEER.

The chain is built from TRBV19 and TRBJ1-1; 7 positions match TRBD1. This CDR3 comprises 15 residues. Germline trimming cut 6 bases from V and 2 bases from J; bases unmatched to any gene: 9. Germline V gives CDR1 LNHDA, CDR2 SQIVND (reference sequence). The CDR3 sequence is CASSPAGTANTEAFF. Written as DNA, the CDR3 is TGTGCCAGTAGCCCAGCCGGGACAGCTAACACTGAAGCTTTCTTT.

The chain combines TRBV5-1 with TRBJ2-1; 10 bases match TRBD2. The V segment lost 3 bases and the J segment 8 bases; nucleotides outside the gene matches: 8. The CDR3 length is 15 residues. Germline lookup yields CDR1 SGHRS and CDR2 YFSETQ. CDR3 coding DNA: TGCGCCAGCAGCTCACCCCAACTAGCGGGACATGAGCAGTTCTTC. It encodes CASSSPQLAGHEQFF.

This clone has just a few counts. The chain carries TRBV7-9 and TRBJ1-1; D ambiguous. Per germline, CDR1 SEHNR and CDR2 FQNEAQ (reference sequence). The CDR3 loop spans 15 amino acids. The V gene lost 6 bases and the J gene lost 3 bases, with 17 bases spanning the gap. This CDR3 reads CASSLRLTEDTEAFF. In DNA, the CDR3 is TGTGCCAGCAGTCTCAGGCTCACGGAGGACACTGAAGCTTTCTTT.

V gene TRBV5-8 combines with J gene TRBJ1-2; 11 nucleotides line up with TRBD1. Germline V gene lookup returns CDR1 SGHTS and CDR2 YDEGEE. The CDR3 spans 14 residues. Trimming took 4 bases from V and 8 from J; bases not matched to a gene: 7. The CDR3 DNA reads TGTGCCAGCAGCCCCTGGACAGGGGGCGTCGGCTACACCTTC. Translated: CASSPWTGGVGYTF. The entire variable domain, with the rest obtained from reference TRBV5-8 and TRBJ1-2, is as follows: EAGVTQSPTHLIKTRGQQATLRCSPISGHTSVYWYQQALGLGLQFLLWYDEGEERNRGNFPPRFSGRQFPNYSSELNVNALELEDSALYLCASSPWTGGVGYTFGSGTRLTVV.

The rearrangement uses TRBV7-6 and TRBJ1-4; 8 nucleotides align to TRBD1. The trim removed 5 bases at V and 7 bases at J, leaving 6 bases unmatched. The CDR3 is 14 amino acids. In germline, CDR1 is SGHVS, CDR2 FNYEAQ. The CDR3 is CASSPGTGGEKLFF. The CDR3 DNA reads as TGTGCCAGCAGCCCCGGGACAGGCGGTGAAAAACTGTTTTTT. Filled out from reference TRBV7-6 and TRBJ1-4, the complete variable domain reads GAGVSQSPRYKVTKRGQDVALRCDPISGHVSLYWYRQALGQGPEFLTYFNYEAQQDKSGLPNDRFSAERPEGSISTLTIQRTEQRDSAMYRCASSPGTGGEKLFFGSGTQLSVL.

The chain uses TRBV11-2 and TRBJ1-1, with 9 nucleotides matching TRBD1. This CDR3 has 16 amino acids. The junction had 13 bases not matched to a gene; V was cut back by 6 bases and J by 5 bases. Germline CDR1 and CDR2: SGHAT and FQNNGV. For the CDR3, the DNA is TGTGCCAGCAGAACGACATTGGGACAGGGAAAGACTGAAGCTTTCTTT. This gives the protein CASRTTLGQGKTEAFF.

The CDR3 protein is CASSLKSGGGTEAFF. CDR3 nucleotides: TGTGCCAGCAGCTTAAAGTCTGGGGGAGGAACTGAAGCTTTCTTT. J is TRBJ1-1 and V is TRBV11-3, with a weak D call TRBD1 (5 bases). This CDR3 comprises 15 residues. Germline V CDR1 and CDR2: SGHNT, YENEEA. V dropped 2 bases and J dropped 5 bases, with 15 bases sitting between them.

This CDR3 is CATSRGGVPQETQYF. The CDR3 DNA reads TGTGCCACCAGCAGAGGGGGGGTCCCCCAAGAGACCCAGTACTTC. J is TRBJ2-5 and V is TRBV15, with D possibly matching TRBD2 (6 bases). Trimming pared 1 base from V and 1 base from J, leaving 10 bases between. Germline CDR1 reads LNHNV; CDR2 reads YYDKDF (reference sequence). The CDR3 runs 15 residues.

The rearrangement uses TRBV18 and TRBJ1-5; TRBD1 agrees at 7 bases. Germline assignment: CDR1 KGHSH and CDR2 LQKENI. This CDR3 is built from 14 residues. After removal of 6 bases from V and 3 bases from J, the junction contained 5 bases not matched to a gene. CDR3 protein: CASSPTGNNQPQHF. The CDR3 bases are TGTGCCAGCTCTCCGACAGGGAACAATCAGCCCCAGCATTTT.

This clone was observed a few times. The rearrangement links TRBV7-9 to TRBJ1-2; TRBD1 matches at 8 bases. CDR1 and CDR2 (germline): SEHNR, FQNEAQ (reference sequence). The CDR3 consists of 15 residues. The ends lost 1 base at V and 10 bases at J; junction bases unmatched: 11. Here the CDR3 reads CASSLDWMGQDDYTF. The CDR3 nucleotides read TGTGCCAGCAGCTTAGATTGGATGGGACAGGATGACTACACCTTC. Supplemented by reference TRBV7-9 and TRBJ1-2, the full variable domain reads DTGVSQNPRHKITKRGQNVTFRCDPISEHNRLYWYRQTLGQGPEFLTYFQNEAQLEKSRLLSDRFSAERPKGSFSTLEIQRTEQGDSAMYLCASSLDWMGQDDYTFGSGTRLTVV.

Here the CDR3 reads CASTDRATNEKLFF. The CDR3 bases are TGTGCCAGCACCGACAGGGCAACTAATGAAAAACTGTTTTTT. V and J are TRBV6-5 and TRBJ1-4; 7 bases fit TRBD1. Trimming took 7 bases from V and 0 from J; bases not matched to a gene: 2. Germline V gene lookup returns CDR1 MNHEY and CDR2 SVGAGI. The CDR3 runs 14 residues.

The chain uses TRBV27 and TRBJ2-7, with a possible D match to TRBD1 (6 bases). V lost 6 bases, J lost 6 bases, and 9 bases lay in between. Germline V gives CDR1 MNHEY, CDR2 SMNVEV (reference sequence). The CDR3 runs 11 residues. The CDR3 nucleotides read TGTGCCAGCAGGCGCAGGGGCGAGCAGTACTTC. Protein sequence: CASRRRGEQYF.

The table lists this clone with a few counts. This chain connects TRBV6-6 to TRBJ2-7, with D possibly matching TRBD1 (6 bases). Germline V gene lookup returns CDR1 MNHNY and CDR2 SVGAGI (reference sequence). V lost 0 bases to trimming and J lost 2 bases, with 14 bases between them. The length of the CDR3 is 16 residues. The CDR3 DNA is TGTGCCAGCAGTTACTCGAGCCCTGGACAGCCCTACGAGCAGTACTTC. Translation gives CASSYSSPGQPYEQYF.

With regard to this clone: Compared with germline, one end of the junction differs, possibly owing to a read error. The same CDR3 also results from other DNA sequences found in this sample. The V gene is TRBV9, the J gene TRBJ1-1; D possibly corresponds to TRBD1 (5 bases). The V gene's germline CDR1 is SGDLS and CDR2 YYNGEE. The CDR3 has 15 residues. CDR3 loop: CASSVDTGQNTEAFF. DNA for the CDR3: TGTGCCAGCAGCGTAGACACAGGCCAGAACACTGAGGCTTTCTTT.

Written as DNA, the CDR3 is TGTGCCAGCAGCGCAACCGCAGGGGGGCCTCAGGGGACTGAAGCTTTCTTT. Protein sequence: CASSATAGGPQGTEAFF. The chain is built from TRBV9 and TRBJ1-1; TRBD1 agrees at 7 bases. Germline V lookup: CDR1 SGDLS, CDR2 YYNGEE. The CDR3 loop spans 17 amino acids. Trimming at V came to 3 bases and at J to 5 bases, leaving 16 bases not matched to a gene.

The chain joins TRBV11-2 to TRBJ1-6; D uncertain. V was trimmed by 4 bases and J by 7 bases, leaving 5 bases between them. The CDR3 has 12 residues. Germline V gene lookup returns CDR1 SGHAT and CDR2 FQNNGV. CDR3 region: CASSSRNSPLHF. CDR3 bases: TGTGCCAGCAGCTCCAGAAATTCACCCCTCCACTTT.

The V gene is TRBV6-1, the J gene TRBJ1-5; weak D call: TRBD1 (5 bases). V was shortened by 6 bases and J by 4 bases, with 16 bases between the two germline ends. CDR3 size: 15 residues. Germline lookup yields CDR1 MNHNS and CDR2 SASEGT. CDR3 in amino acids: CASRGGSGGNQPQHF. The CDR3 bases are TGTGCCAGCAGGGGAGGGTCCGGGGGGAATCAGCCCCAGCATTTT.

This clone was seen only once. This chain connects TRBV2 to TRBJ1-2; D perhaps matches TRBD1 (5 bases). Germline V gene lookup returns CDR1 SNHLY and CDR2 FYNNEI. The CDR3 has 14 amino acids. V was clipped by 5 bases and J by 2 bases, with 12 bases between them. The CDR3 loop is CASSKQAENYGYTF. For the CDR3, the DNA is TGTGCCAGCAGTAAACAGGCTGAAAACTATGGCTACACCTTC. Looking up the rest from reference TRBV2 and TRBJ1-2 gives the full variable domain: EPEVTQTPSHQVTQMGQEVILRCVPISNHLYFYWYRQILGQKVEFLVSFYNNEISEKSEIFDDQFSVERPDGSNFTLKIRSTKLEDSAMYFCASSKQAENYGYTFGSGTRLTVV.

The V gene is TRBV9, the J gene TRBJ1-1; 8 bases match TRBD1. Germline V lookup: CDR1 SGDLS, CDR2 YYNGEE. The J segment lost 1 base and the V segment lost 3 bases, leaving 8 bases of the junction unmatched. The CDR3 loop spans 16 amino acids. The CDR3 reads CASSAFIGTGNTEAFF. In nucleotides, the CDR3 is TGTGCCAGCAGCGCATTTATTGGGACAGGGAACACTGAAGCTTTCTTT.